This T cell receptor (beta chain) emerged from a study of post-analysis software for immune sequencing data (dated by TCRdb to between 2014 and 2017). With respect to the entire study: Disease courses on record covered relapsing-remitting, secondary progressive and progressive-relapsing multiple sclerosis, though some patients had no subtype annotation. The multiple sclerosis patient repertoires were compared with ten to eleven previously published healthy control repertoires from donors aged 6 to 25 years. A subset of samples was prepared in parallel using single-end sample barcoding, then pooled and co-amplified after Illumina adapter ligation.

Study-wide conclusions, independent of this receptor: The multiple sclerosis patient group was slightly younger than the control group. Significantly lower normalized Chao1 diversity was found in multiple sclerosis patients than in controls, suggesting substantial peripheral T-cell clonal expansion. Direct clustering with F measure showed strong co-clustering of samples prepared in the same batch, prompting a batch-effect correction.

This clonotype showed up many times. The clone's antigen remains unknown. No base-level quality is on record; no much larger clone is a single base apart. To demonstrate the VDJtools post-analysis software, TCR beta repertoires were profiled from the peripheral blood of 10 to 15 young patients with multiple sclerosis. Multiple sclerosis patients were children and adolescents aged about 6 to 16 years. Receptor libraries were prepared by PCR. The data were produced on an Illumina HiSeq 2500. Unique molecular identifiers were incorporated into TCR beta cDNA libraries to reduce PCR and sequencing biases. Per 1 to 10 million input T cells, roughly 500,000 cDNA molecules were obtained, such that each molecule approximated one T cell. Patient libraries were prepared and sequenced with the same protocol used for the earlier healthy control dataset. Within a given batch, samples were prepared together, multiplexed and sequenced on the same HiSeq lane. As for the original processing: Raw barcoded reads were processed with MIGEC, and single-read molecular identifier groups were discarded before consensus assembly and CDR3 extraction. Clonotype tables were post-analysed with VDJtools, normalizing diversity by down-sampling all datasets to the smallest sample size. To correct batch-related cross-sample contamination, repertoire overlap clustering matched CDR3 amino acid sequences but not nucleotide sequences. The public reads were run again by TCRdb, first through fastp at Q25 and then through MiXCR, and only productive beta chains were kept. Each CDR3 protein gets just one entry, which takes the most common genes and DNA from the rows behind it. TCRdb, rather than the study authors, made the V and J calls. In all, the sample holds roughly 600,000 distinct CDR3 sequences, and around 44% of those were seen once. Around 1.7% of the sample rests with the top ten.

Sequencing input: blood. The clonotype comes from a girl aged 5 to 17 with multiple sclerosis.

The DNA sequence is TGTGCCAGCAGCGTCCTAGCGGGAGAAGACAATGAGCAGTTCTTC. Its translation reads: CASSVLAGEDNEQFF. The rearrangement combines TRBV9 with TRBJ2-1; TRBD2 agrees with 10 junctional bases. CDR1 and CDR2 were assigned from the germline V gene as SGDLS and YYNGEE. Inclusive of the bounding cysteine and phenylalanine, the CDR3 is 15 residues long. Only the CDR3 portion is preserved as DNA: 45 bases, with reading frame beginning at the first base. V is trimmed back by 2 bases and J by 5 bases, and the junction contains 4 bases that no gene match accounts for.